This T cell receptor (beta chain) was profiled in a study of blood T cell repertoires in COVID-19. Study information: Acute-phase and convalescent COVID-19 samples originated in the United States, Italy and Spain. In each case, the material was cDNA or gDNA derived from T cells, B-cell-depleted T cells, or PBMCs.

Original processing notes: Nucleated cell number was recorded as an estimate derived from reference gene primer amplification. Assay: immunoSEQ multiplex PCR; the TCRdb copy retains only in-frame clones and omits some. D and trimming were read from the DNA, whereas the V and J calls and clone size are those reported in that table. The sample has about 130,000 clones, 84% seen once; the top ten hold about 1.5%. The V gene's germline CDR1 is SNHLY and CDR2 FYNNEI. The CDR3 consists of 15 residues. The ends lost 5 bases at V and 3 bases at J; junction bases unmatched: 7. The specimen sequenced was peripheral blood. This chain joins TRBV2 and TRBJ1-2; 9 bases align to TRBD1. This receptor was identified in a man aged 55 to 70 with acute or convalescent COVID-19. The chain's CDR3 is CASSFKQGAYYGYTF. The CDR3 DNA follows: TGTGCCAGCAGTTTCAAACAGGGGGCGTACTATGGCTACACCTTC.